This TCR beta chain was found in a study of T cell responses to AZD1222 COVID-19 vaccine. This clone was picked up one time. The antigen is unknown. Study results and limitations: Repertoire sampling happened only post peak T cell response. Receipt of two AZD1222 doses was followed by a rise in Spike-specific TCR breadth and depth.

The CDR3 totals 15 residues. Germline-derived CDR1 and CDR2 are SGHVS and FQNEAQ. V was cut by 1 base and J by 0 bases, with 9 bases left in between. Using immunoSEQ multiplex PCR, the repertoire was profiled, and TCRdb retains in-frame clones only, with some absent. The sample includes around 170,000 clones, roughly 90% of them seen just once. The gene calls are TRBV7-8 and TRBJ1-1; no firm D call. The clonotype comes from an adult in good health. Sequences were derived from peripheral blood, sampled on day 0 of AZD1222 vaccination. The CDR3 protein is CASSLVVAMNTEAFF. The CDR3 coding sequence is TGTGCCAGCAGCTTAGTCGTGGCAATGAACACTGAAGCTTTCTTT.